Below, 31 T cell receptor beta chains from the same sample are listed, as sequenced in a study of OX40 agonist ivuxolimab in advanced cancers. Assay used: immunoSEQ multiplex PCR; TCRdb lists only in-frame clones, some missing. The table shows more than 50,000 clones, with approximately 90% occurring only once. The starting material was CD4+ or CD8+ T cells sorted from blood, obtained in a trial of the OX40 agonist ivuxolimab. These receptors were collected from an adult with an advanced solid tumor such as melanoma, head and neck, liver or kidney cancer.

The chain links TRBV4-1 to TRBJ2-7; no reliable D call. The CDR3 spans 15 residues. In germline, CDR1 is MGHRA, CDR2 YSYEKL. The germline V and J ends were trimmed by 1 base and 3 bases, with 13 bases remaining between them. The CDR3 DNA is TGCGCCAGCAGCCAAGCTCAGTCAGGAAACTACGAGCAGTACTTC. This codes for CASSQAQSGNYEQYF.

The V and J genes are TRBV9 and TRBJ2-1, with 12 bases that match TRBD2. Germline lookup yields CDR1 SGDLS and CDR2 YYNGEE. J lost 3 bases, V lost 0 bases, and 1 base had no gene match. The length of the CDR3 is 16 residues. The CDR3 sequence is CASSVGGLAGYNEQFF. The CDR3 bases are TGTGCCAGCAGCGTAGGGGGACTAGCGGGCTACAATGAGCAGTTCTTC.

This chain connects TRBV2 to TRBJ2-7; TRBD2 matches at 8 bases. Germline trimming cut 5 bases from V and 4 bases from J; bases unmatched to any gene: 7. Germline CDR1 is SNHLY and CDR2 is FYNNEI. The CDR3 totals 14 residues. The chain's CDR3 is CASSNYGGAYEQYF. CDR3 nucleotides: TGTGCCAGCAGTAATTACGGGGGGGCGTACGAGCAGTACTTC.

This rearrangement joins TRBV5-4 to TRBJ2-3; D is unclear. The CDR3 length is 12 residues. Trimming stripped 1 base from V and 3 bases from J, with 3 bases between. Germline CDR1 and CDR2: SGHNT and YYREEE (reference sequence). The CDR3 coding sequence is TGTGCCAGCAGCTTGAGTACAGATACGCAGTATTTT. Its translation is CASSLSTDTQYF.

The chain links TRBV6-1 to TRBJ1-1; D is unclear. Trimming shortened V by 2 bases and J by 1 base, and 11 bases separated the two germline ends. The CDR3 has 15 amino acids. The germline V gene has CDR1 MNHNS and CDR2 SASEGT. DNA for the CDR3: TGTGCCAGCAGTGAAACTCGGCAGAAGAACACTGAAGCTTTCTTT. Its protein is CASSETRQKNTEAFF.

This clone was recorded only once. CDR3 bases: TGTGCCAGCAGCCTTACGACTGGATACAATGAGCAGTTCTTC. It yields the protein CASSLTTGYNEQFF. The chain employs TRBV7-6 and TRBJ2-1; D gene ambiguous. Germline CDR1 and CDR2: SGHVS and FNYEAQ. The V and J ends lost 5 bases and 4 bases respectively, with 12 bases between them. The CDR3 loop spans 14 amino acids.

This chain links TRBV7-3 with TRBJ2-5, with TRBD2 as a possible D gene (6 bases). The CDR3 has 14 amino acids. Germline V lookup: CDR1 SGHTA, CDR2 FQGTGA. V lost 2 bases to trimming and J lost 2 bases, with 9 bases between them. The CDR3 bases are TGTGCCAGCAGCTTATTCGGGACTCAAGAGACCCAGTACTTC. Translating gives CASSLFGTQETQYF.

The chain couples TRBV11-1 to TRBJ1-2; D not resolved. The CDR3 spans 13 residues. Trimming pared 5 bases from V and 5 bases from J, leaving 12 bases between. Germline CDR1 SGHAT, CDR2 FQDESV (reference sequence). CDR3 coding DNA: TGTGCCAGCAGCGCCGCCAGAGGATATGGCTACACCTTC. Encoded protein: CASSAARGYGYTF.

The J gene is TRBJ2-1, the V gene TRBV7-2; 7 bases are shared with TRBD1. Germline V gene sequence: CDR1 SGHTA, CDR2 FQGNSA. After removal of 3 bases from V and 4 bases from J, the junction contained 9 bases not matched to a gene. CDR3 length equals 16 residues. The CDR3 nucleotides are TGTGCCAGCAGCTTCCCCACCGGGACAGCATACAATGAGCAGTTCTTC. Protein product: CASSFPTGTAYNEQFF.

This chain links TRBV29-1 with TRBJ1-1; no definite D call. Germline V gene data show CDR1 as SQVTM and CDR2 as ANQGSEA. Trimming left V 6 bases short and J 0 bases short, with 14 bases between. CDR3 size: 14 residues. CDR3 residues: CSVRRQTMNTEAFF. CDR3 sequence (DNA): TGCAGCGTAAGGAGGCAGACTATGAACACTGAAGCTTTCTTT.

This clone was counted once. The rearrangement joins TRBV2 to TRBJ1-5; TRBD1 matches at 7 bases. Germline values: CDR1 SNHLY, CDR2 FYNNEI. CDR3 length: 14 amino acids. Trimming took 6 bases from V and 6 from J; bases not matched to a gene: 8. As DNA, the CDR3 is TGTGCCAGCAGCCCGGGACAGACAACTCAGCCCCAGCATTTT. It is translated as CASSPGQTTQPQHF.

This chain uses TRBV11-1 with TRBJ2-7, with D perhaps TRBD1 (6 bases). The V end lost 2 bases, the J end lost 3 bases, and 8 bases lay between the germline ends. The CDR3 has 13 amino acids. Germline V gene lookup returns CDR1 SGHAT and CDR2 FQDESV (reference sequence). The DNA of the CDR3 is TGTGCCAGCAGCTTAATACAGGGCTACGAGCAGTACTTC. This encodes CASSLIQGYEQYF. Full variable domain (remainder filled in from reference TRBV11-1 and TRBJ2-7): EAEVAQSPRYKITEKSQAVAFWCDPISGHATLYWYRQILGQGPELLVQFQDESVVDDSQLPKDRFSAERLKGVDSTLKIQPAELGDSAMYLCASSLIQGYEQYFGPGTRLTVT.

This clone appeared a few times. One end of the junction varies from germline; a read error may be responsible. The chain carries TRBV7-7 and TRBJ2-3, with 10 bases matching TRBD1. Germline V CDR1 and CDR2: SSHAT, FNYEAQ (reference sequence). This CDR3 contains 15 residues. The CDR3 loop reads CASSSGQGGTDTQYF. The DNA of the CDR3 is TGTGCTAGCAGCTCAGGACAGGGGGGCACAGATACGCAGTATTTT.

V and J are TRBV27 and TRBJ1-1; unclear D gene. The V gene's germline CDR1 is MNHEY and CDR2 SMNVEV (reference sequence). This CDR3 is built from 15 residues. Deletions cut 1 base from V and 0 bases from J, with 9 bases between. CDR3 nucleotide sequence: TGTGCCAGCAGTTTATGGGCCCCTATGAACACTGAAGCTTTCTTT. Encoded protein: CASSLWAPMNTEAFF.

The chain is built from TRBV27 and TRBJ2-7; a weak D match, TRBD2 (7 bases). The V gene lost 5 bases and the J gene lost 5 bases, with 19 bases spanning the gap. Germline V gene data show CDR1 as MNHEY and CDR2 as SMNVEV (reference sequence). This CDR3 spans 15 amino acids. The DNA of the CDR3 is TGTGCCAGCAGTCGGGGGGCAGGGCTGGCTAACGAGCAGTACTTC. This translates into CASSRGAGLANEQYF.

J is TRBJ2-1 and V is TRBV12-5, with D possibly TRBD1 on 7 matching bases. CDR3 size: 14 residues. V was trimmed by 3 bases and J by 5 bases, leaving 11 bases between them. Germline V gene lookup returns CDR1 LGHNT and CDR2 FRNRAP. This CDR3 is CASGLGGTDNEQFF. CDR3 DNA sequence: TGTGCTAGTGGTTTAGGAGGGACAGACAATGAGCAGTTCTTC. Supplemented by reference TRBV12-5 and TRBJ2-1, the full variable domain reads DARVTQTPRHKVTEMGQEVTMRCQPILGHNTVFWYRQTMMQGLELLAYFRNRAPLDDSGMPKDRFSAEMPDATLATLKIQPSEPRDSAVYFCASGLGGTDNEQFFGPGTRLTVL.

The V call is TRBV18, the J call TRBJ2-6; D gene uncertain. Trimming removed 0 bases from V and 0 bases from J, with 6 bases in between. The CDR3 extends over 16 amino acids. Germline V gene sequence: CDR1 KGHSH, CDR2 LQKENI. The CDR3 sequence: CASSPPVYSGANVLTF. In DNA form, the CDR3 reads TGTGCCAGCTCACCACCGGTTTACTCTGGGGCCAACGTCCTGACTTTC.

The gene calls are TRBV9 and TRBJ2-2; 8 bases map to TRBD2. After removal of 3 bases from V and 0 bases from J, the junction contained 4 bases not matched to a gene. Germline V lookup: CDR1 SGDLS, CDR2 YYNGEE. The CDR3 extends over 16 amino acids. As DNA, the CDR3 is TGTGCCAGCAGCGCCCAGGGACTAGCGAACACCGGGGAGCTGTTTTTT. As protein: CASSAQGLANTGELFF. Full variable domain (missing parts from reference TRBV9 and TRBJ2-2): DSGVTQTPKHLITATGQRVTLRCSPRSGDLSVYWYQQSLDQGLQFLIQYYNGEERAKGNILERFSAQQFPDLHSELNLSSLELGDSALYFCASSAQGLANTGELFFGEGSRLTVL.

This clone appeared a few times. This chain joins TRBV11-2 and TRBJ2-7, with D uncertain. Looked up from germline, CDR1 is SGHAT and CDR2 is FQNNGV. The CDR3 contains 13 residues. With 5 bases removed from V and 3 bases from J, the gap between germline ends came to 11 bases. The CDR3 is CASSPRAGYEQYF. DNA for the CDR3: TGTGCCAGCAGCCCACGGGCCGGCTACGAGCAGTACTTC.

This chain joins TRBV12-5 and TRBJ2-7; D gene ambiguous. CDR1 and CDR2 from the germline V gene are LGHNT and FRNRAP. Trimming cost V 0 bases and J 4 bases, with 7 bases left between them. The CDR3 is 13 amino acids. The CDR3 DNA reads TGTGCTAGTGGTTTGGTAGTTCCTTACGAGCAGTACTTC. Translated: CASGLVVPYEQYF.

The J gene is TRBJ2-7, the V gene TRBV7-2; 9 bases align to TRBD2. V was pared by 1 base and J by 2 bases, with 3 bases of the junction left unmatched. In germline, CDR1 is SGHTA, CDR2 FQGNSA. This CDR3 comprises 15 residues. CDR3 nucleotides: TGTGCCAGCAGCTTAGTGTCTAGCGGGGCCTACGAGCAGTACTTC. It is translated as CASSLVSSGAYEQYF.

The rearrangement joins TRBV18 to TRBJ2-7, with 9 bases matching TRBD1. Trimming took 4 bases from V and 5 from J; bases not matched to a gene: 9. Germline CDR1 is KGHSH and CDR2 is LQKENI. There are 15 residues in the CDR3. The CDR3 protein is CASSLTGGQGHEQYF. CDR3 nucleotides: TGTGCCAGCTCACTTACAGGGGGCCAGGGCCACGAGCAGTACTTC.

The genes are TRBV5-1 and TRBJ1-2; D perhaps matches TRBD1 (5 bases). Trimming took off 4 bases at V and 0 bases at J, with 10 bases between the two ends. The germline V gene has CDR1 SGHRS and CDR2 YFSETQ. The CDR3 is made up of 14 amino acids. This CDR3 reads CASSPTASNYGYTF. The CDR3 DNA sequence: TGCGCCAGCAGCCCGACAGCTTCTAACTATGGCTACACCTTC.

The chain recombines TRBV5-8 with TRBJ1-1; maybe TRBD1 (5 bases). This CDR3 is built from 13 residues. V gave up 4 bases and J gave up 1 base, with 8 bases separating them. Germline V gene lookup returns CDR1 SGHTS and CDR2 YDEGEE. The CDR3 bases are TGTGCCAGCAGCCCGAGGGGGAACACTGAAGCTTTCTTT. This codes for CASSPRGNTEAFF.

The chain carries TRBV7-9 and TRBJ2-7, with D maybe TRBD1 (6 bases). Germline CDR1 reads SEHNR; CDR2 reads FQNEAQ (reference sequence). V dropped 5 bases and J dropped 8 bases, with 10 bases sitting between them. The CDR3 totals 11 residues. Here the CDR3 reads CASSARDKQYF. The CDR3 nucleotides are TGTGCCAGCAGCGCACGGGACAAGCAGTACTTC.

The chain recombines TRBV2 with TRBJ1-3, with D unresolved. The V gene lost 7 bases and the J gene lost 0 bases, with 10 bases spanning the gap. This CDR3 has 14 residues. The V gene's germline CDR1 is SNHLY and CDR2 FYNNEI. The DNA for the CDR3 is TGTGCCAGCAATTTACAGTACTCTGGAAACACCATATATTTT. Protein product: CASNLQYSGNTIYF.

The chain uses TRBV6-1 and TRBJ1-2; D unclear. Germline-derived CDR1 and CDR2 are MNHNS and SASEGT. Trimming removed 7 bases at V and 7 bases at J, with 13 bases between. The CDR3 is 12 amino acids. The CDR3 DNA is TGTGCCAGCACCCAATCGGTAGGTGGCTACACCTTC. Translated, it gives CASTQSVGGYTF.

The genes are TRBV7-9 and TRBJ1-1; D is ambiguous. Germline lookup yields CDR1 SEHNR and CDR2 FQNEAQ (reference sequence). This CDR3 is 13 amino acids long. V was trimmed by 5 bases and J by 1 base, leaving 8 bases between them. The CDR3, as DNA: TGTGCCAGCAGCATGATCGAGAACACTGAAGCTTTCTTT. Protein product: CASSMIENTEAFF.

The gene calls are TRBV6-1 and TRBJ2-3; perhaps D is TRBD1 or TRBD2 (5 bases each). The CDR3 loop spans 14 amino acids. Germline values: CDR1 MNHNS, CDR2 SASEGT. The V gene lost 4 bases and the J gene lost 1 base, with 9 bases spanning the gap. Here the CDR3 DNA reads TGTGCCAGCAGTGTCCGGGACGGCACAGATACGCAGTATTTT. Translated: CASSVRDGTDTQYF.

As for this clone: A junction boundary mismatches the germline segment, possibly from a read error. The genes are TRBV28 and TRBJ2-7; D tentatively reads TRBD1 or TRBD2 (5 bases each). CDR1 is MDHEN and CDR2 is SYDVKM in the germline V gene. The length of the CDR3 is 15 residues. The chain's CDR3 is CASSFPGPSSGKTDF. In DNA, the CDR3 is TGTGCCAGCAGTTTTCCGGGACCCTCATCCGGGAAGACGGACTTC.

This chain links TRBV12-5 with TRBJ2-5; 10 bases line up with TRBD1. From germline, CDR1 is LGHNT and CDR2 FRNRAP. V was clipped by 0 bases and J by 4 bases; unmatched bases: 8. There are 17 residues in the CDR3. In DNA form, the CDR3 reads TGTGCTAGTGGTTTGGTAGTTGGGACAGGGGTGGCAGAGACCCAGTACTTC. Amino acid sequence: CASGLVVGTGVAETQYF.